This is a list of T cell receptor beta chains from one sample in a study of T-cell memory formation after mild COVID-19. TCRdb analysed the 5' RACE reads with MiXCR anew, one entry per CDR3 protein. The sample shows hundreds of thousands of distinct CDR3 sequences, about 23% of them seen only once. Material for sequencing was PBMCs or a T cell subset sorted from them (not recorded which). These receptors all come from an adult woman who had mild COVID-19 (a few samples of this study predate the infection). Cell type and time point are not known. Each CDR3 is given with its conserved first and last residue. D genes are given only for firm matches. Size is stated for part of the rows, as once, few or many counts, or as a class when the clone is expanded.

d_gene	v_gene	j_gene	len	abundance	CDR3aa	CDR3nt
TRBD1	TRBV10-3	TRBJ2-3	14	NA	CAISDEGAGDTQYF	TGTGCCATCAGTGATGAGGGGGCTGGAGATACGCAGTATTTT
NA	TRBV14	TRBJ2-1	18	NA	CDSSQGKTALNSYNEQFF	TGTGACAGCAGCCAAGGAAAAACAGCCTTGAACTCCTACAATGAGCAGTTCTTC
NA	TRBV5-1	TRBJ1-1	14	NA	CASSLRQVGTEAFF	TGCGCCAGCAGCCTAAGACAAGTTGGGACTGAAGCTTTCTTT
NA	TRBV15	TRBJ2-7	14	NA	CATSRVRQGDEQYF	TGTGCCACCAGCAGAGTGAGGCAGGGAGACGAGCAGTACTTC
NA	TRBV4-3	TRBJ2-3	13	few	CASSQGKADTQYF	TGCGCCAGCAGCCAAGGCAAGGCCGATACGCAGTATTTT
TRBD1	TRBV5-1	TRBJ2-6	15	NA	CASSLTGAGANVLTF	TGCGCCAGCAGCTTGACAGGGGCTGGGGCCAACGTCCTGACTTTC
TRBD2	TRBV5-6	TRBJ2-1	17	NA	CASSSRRSRGGAHEQFF	TGTGCCAGCAGCTCGAGGAGAAGCCGCGGGGGGGCCCATGAGCAGTTCTTC
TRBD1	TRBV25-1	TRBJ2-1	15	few	CASSDPGQSYNEQFF	TGTGCCAGCAGTGACCCGGGACAGAGTTACAATGAGCAGTTCTTC
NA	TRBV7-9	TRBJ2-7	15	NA	CASSPDSTSSYEQYF	TGTGCCAGCAGCCCGGACAGTACGAGCTCCTACGAGCAGTACTTC
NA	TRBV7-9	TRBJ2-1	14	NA	CASTEPGRDNEQFF	TGTGCCAGCACCGAACCGGGACGCGACAATGAGCAGTTCTTC
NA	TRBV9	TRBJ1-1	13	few	CASSVDVNTEAFF	TGTGCCAGCAGCGTAGACGTGAACACTGAAGCTTTCTTT
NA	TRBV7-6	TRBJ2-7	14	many	CASSLSDSSYEQYF	TGTGCCAGCAGCTTATCGGATTCCTCCTACGAGCAGTACTTC
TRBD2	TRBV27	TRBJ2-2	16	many	CASSPLAGASTGELFF	TGTGCCAGCAGTCCATTAGCGGGAGCAAGTACCGGGGAGCTGTTTTTT
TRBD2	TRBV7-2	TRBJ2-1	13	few	CASSLSGSQPLFF	TGTGCCAGCAGCTTAAGCGGGAGCCAGCCATTGTTCTTC
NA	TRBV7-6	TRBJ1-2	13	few	CASSLAGGVGYTF	TGTGCCAGCAGCTTAGCCGGGGGCGTAGGCTACACCTTC
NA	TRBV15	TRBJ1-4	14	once	CATSIPGTREKLFF	TGTGCCACCAGCATCCCCGGGACACGGGAAAAACTGTTTTTT
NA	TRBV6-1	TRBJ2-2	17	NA	CASRKPPQAVGAGELFF	TGTGCCAGCAGGAAGCCCCCTCAGGCAGTGGGGGCCGGGGAGCTGTTTTTT
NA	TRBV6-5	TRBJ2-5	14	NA	CASSYSMVSETQYF	TGTGCCAGCAGTTACTCGATGGTGTCAGAGACCCAGTACTTC
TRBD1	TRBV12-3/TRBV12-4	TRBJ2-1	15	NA	CASSTSGGGYNEQFF	TGTGCCAGCAGTACCTCAGGGGGCGGCTACAATGAGCAGTTCTTC
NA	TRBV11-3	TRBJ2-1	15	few	CASSPWGVGSNEQFF	TGTGCCAGCAGCCCCTGGGGGGTCGGGAGCAATGAGCAGTTCTTC
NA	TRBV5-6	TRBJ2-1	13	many	CASSRSSSNEQFF	TGTGCCAGCAGCCGCTCTAGCAGCAATGAGCAGTTCTTC
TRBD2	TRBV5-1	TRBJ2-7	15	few	CASSLGTSGRYEQYF	TGCGCCAGCAGCTTGGGGACTAGCGGACGCTACGAGCAGTACTTC
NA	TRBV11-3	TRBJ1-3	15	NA	CASSPRDGSGNTIYF	TGTGCCAGCAGCCCACGGGATGGTTCCGGAAACACCATATATTTT
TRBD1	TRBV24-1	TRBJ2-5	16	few	CATSEGTGLFQETQYF	TGTGCCACCAGTGAGGGGACAGGGCTTTTCCAAGAGACCCAGTACTTC